This entry concerns a single T cell receptor (beta chain). Repertoires were generated with immunoSEQ multiplex PCR, while TCRdb's copy carries only in-frame clones and drops some. The sample has under 200,000 clones, roughly 81% seen once; the top ten hold less than 5.5%. These data originate in a study of blood T cell repertoires in COVID-19. Per germline, CDR1 GTSNPN and CDR2 SVGIG (reference sequence). J was trimmed by 4 bases and V by 0 bases; bases with no gene match: 14. The CDR3 runs to 17 residues. The source material was peripheral blood. This TCR was recovered from a woman of 80 years or more with acute or convalescent COVID-19. J is TRBJ2-7 and V is TRBV30; 8 nucleotides match TRBD2. This chain's CDR3 is CAWSVRGSGNFGYEQYF. CDR3 DNA sequence: TGTGCCTGGAGTGTACGAGGTAGCGGGAATTTCGGGTACGAGCAGTACTTC. Variable domain in full (rest from reference TRBV30 and TRBJ2-7): SQTIHQWPATLVQPVGSPLSLECTVEGTSNPNLYWYRQAAGRGLQLLFYSVGIGQISSEVPQNLSASRPQDRQFILSSKKLLLSDSGFYLCAWSVRGSGNFGYEQYFGPGTRLTVT.